The T cell receptor (beta chain) described here comes from a study of shared clonotypes between healthy human individuals. A CD45RA-negative memory subset and a CD45RA+ naive subset were separated from the CD4+ cells. The data were produced by immunoSEQ multiplex PCR, yet TCRdb's version contains in-frame clones alone and is incomplete. This sample has 2 million to 3 million clones, with 93% found just once. The origin of this receptor is a man aged 18 to 30 in good health. Some clones in this sample may be carry-over from other donors' samples. Sequencing was performed on naive CD4+ T cells from PBMCs. As to subset: CD45RA+ positively selected.

In DNA, the CDR3 is TGTGCCAGCAGTTTATTCGGACTAGCGGTAGACGGGGAGCTGTTTTTT. Translating it yields CASSLFGLAVDGELFF. The chain combines TRBV27 with TRBJ2-2, with 10 bases matching TRBD2. Germline V gives CDR1 MNHEY, CDR2 SMNVEV (reference sequence). Germline trimming cut 1 base from V and 7 bases from J; bases unmatched to any gene: 6. This CDR3 comprises 16 residues.